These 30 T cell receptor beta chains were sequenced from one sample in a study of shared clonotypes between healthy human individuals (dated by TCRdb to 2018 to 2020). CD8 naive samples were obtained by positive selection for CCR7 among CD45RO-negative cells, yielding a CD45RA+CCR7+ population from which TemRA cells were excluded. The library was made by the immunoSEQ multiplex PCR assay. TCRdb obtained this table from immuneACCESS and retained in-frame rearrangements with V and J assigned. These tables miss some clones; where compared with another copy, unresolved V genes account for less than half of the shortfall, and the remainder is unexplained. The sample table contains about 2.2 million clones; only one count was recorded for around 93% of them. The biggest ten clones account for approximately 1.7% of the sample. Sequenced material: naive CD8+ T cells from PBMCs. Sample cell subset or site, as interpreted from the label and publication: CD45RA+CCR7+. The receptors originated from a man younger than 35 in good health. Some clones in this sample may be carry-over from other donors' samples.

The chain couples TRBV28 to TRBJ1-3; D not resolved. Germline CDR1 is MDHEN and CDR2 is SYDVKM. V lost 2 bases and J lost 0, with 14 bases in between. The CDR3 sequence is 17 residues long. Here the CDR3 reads CASSLLIPGGSGNTIYF. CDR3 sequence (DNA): TGTGCCAGCAGTTTACTGATTCCCGGCGGCTCTGGAAACACCATATATTTT.

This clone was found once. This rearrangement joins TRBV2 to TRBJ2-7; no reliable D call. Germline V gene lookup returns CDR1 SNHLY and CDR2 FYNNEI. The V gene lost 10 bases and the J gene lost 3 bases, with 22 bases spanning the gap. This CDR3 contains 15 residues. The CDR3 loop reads CAIEIWAWSNYEQYF. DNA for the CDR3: TGTGCCATCGAAATCTGGGCCTGGTCAAACTACGAGCAGTACTTC.

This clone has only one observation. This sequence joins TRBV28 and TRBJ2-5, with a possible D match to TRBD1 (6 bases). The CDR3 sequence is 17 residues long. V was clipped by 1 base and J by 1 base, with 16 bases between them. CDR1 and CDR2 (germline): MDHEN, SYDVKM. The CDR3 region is CASSLLPRQGFQETQYF. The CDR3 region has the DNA TGTGCCAGCAGTTTATTACCCCGGCAGGGGTTCCAAGAGACCCAGTACTTC.

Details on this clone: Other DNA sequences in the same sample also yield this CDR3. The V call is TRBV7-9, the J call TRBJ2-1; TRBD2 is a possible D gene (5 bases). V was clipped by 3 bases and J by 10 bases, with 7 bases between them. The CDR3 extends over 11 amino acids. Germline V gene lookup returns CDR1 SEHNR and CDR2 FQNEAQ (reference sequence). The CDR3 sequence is CASSFRGEQFF. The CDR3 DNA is TGTGCCAGCAGCTTCCGAGGGGAGCAGTTCTTC.

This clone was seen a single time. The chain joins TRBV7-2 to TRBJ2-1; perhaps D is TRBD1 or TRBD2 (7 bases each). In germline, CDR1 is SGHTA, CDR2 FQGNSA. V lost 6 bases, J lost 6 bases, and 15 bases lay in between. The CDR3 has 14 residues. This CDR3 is CASRPQGGGNEQFF. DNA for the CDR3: TGTGCCAGCAGGCCGCAGGGGGGGGGCAATGAGCAGTTCTTC.

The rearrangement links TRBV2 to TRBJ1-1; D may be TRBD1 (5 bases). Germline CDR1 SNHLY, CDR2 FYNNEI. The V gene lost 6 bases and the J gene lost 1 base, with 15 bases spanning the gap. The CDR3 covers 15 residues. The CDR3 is CASRQAAGRNTEAFF. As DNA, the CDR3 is TGTGCCAGCAGGCAGGCGGCAGGGAGGAACACTGAAGCTTTCTTT.

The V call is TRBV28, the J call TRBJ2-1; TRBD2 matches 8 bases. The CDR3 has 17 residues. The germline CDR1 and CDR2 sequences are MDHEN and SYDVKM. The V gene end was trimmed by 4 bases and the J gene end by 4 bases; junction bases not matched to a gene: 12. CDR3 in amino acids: CASSSPLWREAYNEQFF. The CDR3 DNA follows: TGTGCCAGCAGTTCCCCTCTATGGCGGGAGGCATACAATGAGCAGTTCTTC.

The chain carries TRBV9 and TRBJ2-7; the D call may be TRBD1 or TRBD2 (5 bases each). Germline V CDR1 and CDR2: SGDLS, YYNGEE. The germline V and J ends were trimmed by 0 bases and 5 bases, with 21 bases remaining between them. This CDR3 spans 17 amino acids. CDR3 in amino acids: CASSVGGTGRRGNEQYF. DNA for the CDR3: TGTGCCAGCAGCGTAGGAGGAACGGGACGACGGGGCAACGAGCAGTACTTC.

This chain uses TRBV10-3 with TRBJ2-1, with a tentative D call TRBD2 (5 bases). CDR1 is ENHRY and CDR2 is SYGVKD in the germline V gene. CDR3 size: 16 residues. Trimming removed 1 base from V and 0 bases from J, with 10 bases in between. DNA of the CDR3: TGTGCCATCAGTGAGTTAAACCGGGACTCCTACAATGAGCAGTTCTTC. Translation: CAISELNRDSYNEQFF.

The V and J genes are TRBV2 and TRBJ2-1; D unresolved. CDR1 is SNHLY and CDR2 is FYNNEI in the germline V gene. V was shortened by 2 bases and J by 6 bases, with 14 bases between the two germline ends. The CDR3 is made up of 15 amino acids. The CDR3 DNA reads TGTGCCAGCAGTGAATTGTCCAACGCGTTCAATGAGCAGTTCTTC. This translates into CASSELSNAFNEQFF.

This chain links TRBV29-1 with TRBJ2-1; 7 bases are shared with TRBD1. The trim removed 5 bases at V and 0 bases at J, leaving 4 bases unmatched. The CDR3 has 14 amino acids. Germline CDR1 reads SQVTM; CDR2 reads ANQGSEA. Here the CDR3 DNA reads TGCAGCGTTCTCGGACAGGCCTCCTACAATGAGCAGTTCTTC. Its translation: CSVLGQASYNEQFF.

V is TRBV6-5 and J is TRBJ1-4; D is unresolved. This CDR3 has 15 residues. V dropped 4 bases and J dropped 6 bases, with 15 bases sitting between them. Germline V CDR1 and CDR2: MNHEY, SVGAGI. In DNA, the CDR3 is TGTGCCAGCAGTTCCCCAAATCGACCCTATGAAAAACTGTTTTTT. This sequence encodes CASSSPNRPYEKLFF.

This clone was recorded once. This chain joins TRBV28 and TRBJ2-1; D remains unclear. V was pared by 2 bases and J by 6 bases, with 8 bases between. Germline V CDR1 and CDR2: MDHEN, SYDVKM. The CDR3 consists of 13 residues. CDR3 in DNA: TGTGCCAGCAGTTTACCTGAGTTCAATGAGCAGTTCTTC. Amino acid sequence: CASSLPEFNEQFF.

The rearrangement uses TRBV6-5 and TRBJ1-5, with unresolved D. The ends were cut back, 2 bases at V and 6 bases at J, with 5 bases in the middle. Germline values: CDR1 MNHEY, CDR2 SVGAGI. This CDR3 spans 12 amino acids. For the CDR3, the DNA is TGTGCCAGCAGTTACCTGGGTCAGCCCCAGCATTTT. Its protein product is CASSYLGQPQHF.

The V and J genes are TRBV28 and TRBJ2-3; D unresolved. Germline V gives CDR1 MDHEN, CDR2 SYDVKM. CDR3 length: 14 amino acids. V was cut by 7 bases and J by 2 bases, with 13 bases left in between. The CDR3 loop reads CASTPPEDTDTQYF. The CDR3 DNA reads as TGTGCCAGCACCCCACCGGAAGACACAGATACGCAGTATTTT.

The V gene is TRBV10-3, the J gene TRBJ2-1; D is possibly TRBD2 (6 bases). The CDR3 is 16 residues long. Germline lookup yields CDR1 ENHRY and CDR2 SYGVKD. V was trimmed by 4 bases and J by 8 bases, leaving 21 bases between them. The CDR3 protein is CAISGTGTEALDEQFF. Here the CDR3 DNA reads TGTGCCATCAGTGGGACGGGGACTGAAGCTCTCGATGAGCAGTTCTTC.

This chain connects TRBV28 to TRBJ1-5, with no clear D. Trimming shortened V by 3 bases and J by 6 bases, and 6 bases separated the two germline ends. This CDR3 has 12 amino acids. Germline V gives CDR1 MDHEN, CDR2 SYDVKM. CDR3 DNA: TGTGCCAGCAGTTTTGTGGGTCAGCCCCAGCATTTT. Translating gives CASSFVGQPQHF.

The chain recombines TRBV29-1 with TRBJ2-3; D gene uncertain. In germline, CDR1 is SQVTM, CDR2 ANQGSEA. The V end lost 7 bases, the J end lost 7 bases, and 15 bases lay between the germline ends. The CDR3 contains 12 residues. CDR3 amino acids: CSGSSANHTQYF. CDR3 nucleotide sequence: TGCAGCGGGAGTTCAGCCAACCATACGCAGTATTTT.

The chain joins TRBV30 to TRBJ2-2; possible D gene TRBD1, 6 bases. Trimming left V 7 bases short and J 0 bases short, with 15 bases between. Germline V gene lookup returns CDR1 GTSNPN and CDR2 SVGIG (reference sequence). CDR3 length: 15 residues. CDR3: CAYSITGPNTGELFF. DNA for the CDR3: TGTGCCTATTCAATAACAGGGCCGAACACCGGGGAGCTGTTTTTT.

CDR3 residues: CASSQDSRAREKLFF. CDR3 bases: TGCGCCAGCAGCCAAGATAGCAGGGCGCGTGAAAAACTGTTTTTT. The chain couples TRBV4-3 to TRBJ1-4; D is possibly TRBD1 (5 bases). Germline V gives CDR1 LGHNA, CDR2 YSLEER. The V gene lost 0 bases and the J gene lost 7 bases, with 12 bases spanning the gap. The CDR3 is 15 residues long.

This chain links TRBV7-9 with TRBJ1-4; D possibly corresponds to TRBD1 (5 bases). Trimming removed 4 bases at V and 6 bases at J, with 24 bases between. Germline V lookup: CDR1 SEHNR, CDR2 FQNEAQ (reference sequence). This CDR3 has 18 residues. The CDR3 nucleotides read TGTGCCAGCAGCTGGCGGGACTCTATTATTCAACCGGATGAAAAACTGTTTTTT. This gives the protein CASSWRDSIIQPDEKLFF.

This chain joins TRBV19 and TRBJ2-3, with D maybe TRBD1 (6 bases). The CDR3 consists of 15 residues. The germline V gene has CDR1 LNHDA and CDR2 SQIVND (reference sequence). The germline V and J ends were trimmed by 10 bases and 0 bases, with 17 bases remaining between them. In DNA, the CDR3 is TGTGCCACCTCAGGCCAACAGGGAAGCACAGATACGCAGTATTTT. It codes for CATSGQQGSTDTQYF.

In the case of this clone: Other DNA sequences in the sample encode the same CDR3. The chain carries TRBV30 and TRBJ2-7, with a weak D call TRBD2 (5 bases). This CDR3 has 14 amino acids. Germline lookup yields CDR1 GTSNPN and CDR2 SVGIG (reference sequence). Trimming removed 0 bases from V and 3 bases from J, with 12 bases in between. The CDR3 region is CAWSVRGRSYEQYF. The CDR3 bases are TGTGCCTGGAGTGTACGAGGGAGAAGCTACGAGCAGTACTTC. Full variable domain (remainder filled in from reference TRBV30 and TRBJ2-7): SQTIHQWPATLVQPVGSPLSLECTVEGTSNPNLYWYRQAAGRGLQLLFYSVGIGQISSEVPQNLSASRPQDRQFILSSKKLLLSDSGFYLCAWSVRGRSYEQYFGPGTRLTVT.

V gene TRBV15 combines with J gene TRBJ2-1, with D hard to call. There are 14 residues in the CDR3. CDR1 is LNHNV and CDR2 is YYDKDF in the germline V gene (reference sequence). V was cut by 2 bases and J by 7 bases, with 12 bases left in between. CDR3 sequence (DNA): TGTGCCACCAGCAGAACGTCACTTGAAAATGAGCAGTTCTTC. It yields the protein CATSRTSLENEQFF.

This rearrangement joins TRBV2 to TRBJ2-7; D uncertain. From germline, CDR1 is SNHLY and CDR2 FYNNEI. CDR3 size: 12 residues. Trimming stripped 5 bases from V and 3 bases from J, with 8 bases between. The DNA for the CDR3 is TGTGCCAGCAGTCCCACGGGCTACGAGCAGTACTTC. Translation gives CASSPTGYEQYF.

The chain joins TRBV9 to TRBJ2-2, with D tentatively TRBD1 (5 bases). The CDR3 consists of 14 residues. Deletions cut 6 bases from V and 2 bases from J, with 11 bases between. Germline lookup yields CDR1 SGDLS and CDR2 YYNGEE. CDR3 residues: CASTRDINTGELFF. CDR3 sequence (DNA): TGTGCCAGCACCAGGGATATTAACACCGGGGAGCTGTTTTTT.

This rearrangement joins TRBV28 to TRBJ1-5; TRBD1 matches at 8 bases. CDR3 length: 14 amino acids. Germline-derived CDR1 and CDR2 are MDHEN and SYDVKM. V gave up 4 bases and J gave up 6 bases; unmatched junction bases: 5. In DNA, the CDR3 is TGTGCCAGCAGTTCACAGGGGGGTAGTCAGCCCCAGCATTTT. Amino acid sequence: CASSSQGGSQPQHF.

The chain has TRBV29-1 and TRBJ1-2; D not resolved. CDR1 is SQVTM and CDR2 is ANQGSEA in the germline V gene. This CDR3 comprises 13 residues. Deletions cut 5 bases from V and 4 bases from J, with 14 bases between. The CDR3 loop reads CSVLFRGGYGYTF. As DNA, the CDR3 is TGCAGCGTTCTTTTCCGGGGTGGCTATGGCTACACCTTC. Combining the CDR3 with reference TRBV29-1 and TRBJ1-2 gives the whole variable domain SAVISQKPSRDICQRGTSLTIQCQVDSQVTMMFWYRQQPGQSLTLIATANQGSEATYESGFVIDKFPISRPNLTFSTLTVSNMSPEDSSIYLCSVLFRGGYGYTFGSGTRLTVV.

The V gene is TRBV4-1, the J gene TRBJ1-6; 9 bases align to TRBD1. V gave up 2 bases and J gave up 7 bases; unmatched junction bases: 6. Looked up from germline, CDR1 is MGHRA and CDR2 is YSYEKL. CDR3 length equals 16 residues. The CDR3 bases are TGCGCCAGCAGCCAAAAAGGACAGGGGTCAAATTCACCCCTCCACTTT. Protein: CASSQKGQGSNSPLHF.

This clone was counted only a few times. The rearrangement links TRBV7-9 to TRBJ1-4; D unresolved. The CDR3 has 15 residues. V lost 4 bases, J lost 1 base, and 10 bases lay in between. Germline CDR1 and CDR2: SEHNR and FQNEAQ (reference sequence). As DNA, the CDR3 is TGTGCCAGCAGCTCCAATCACGAAACTAATGAAAAACTGTTTTTT. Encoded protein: CASSSNHETNEKLFF.